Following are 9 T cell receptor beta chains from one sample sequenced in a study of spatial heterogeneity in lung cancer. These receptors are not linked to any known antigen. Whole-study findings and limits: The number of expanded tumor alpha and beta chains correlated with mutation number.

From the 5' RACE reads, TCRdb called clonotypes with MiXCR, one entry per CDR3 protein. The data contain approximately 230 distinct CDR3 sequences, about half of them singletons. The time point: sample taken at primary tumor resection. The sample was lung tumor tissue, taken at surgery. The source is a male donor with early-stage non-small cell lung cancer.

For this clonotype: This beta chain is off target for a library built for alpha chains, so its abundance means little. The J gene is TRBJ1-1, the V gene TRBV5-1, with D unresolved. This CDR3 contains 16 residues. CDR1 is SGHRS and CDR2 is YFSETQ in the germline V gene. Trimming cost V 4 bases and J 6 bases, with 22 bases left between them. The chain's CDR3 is CASSPDGESRFSEAFF. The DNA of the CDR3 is TGCGCCAGCAGCCCGGACGGGGAGAGTCGATTCTCTGAAGCTTTCTTT.

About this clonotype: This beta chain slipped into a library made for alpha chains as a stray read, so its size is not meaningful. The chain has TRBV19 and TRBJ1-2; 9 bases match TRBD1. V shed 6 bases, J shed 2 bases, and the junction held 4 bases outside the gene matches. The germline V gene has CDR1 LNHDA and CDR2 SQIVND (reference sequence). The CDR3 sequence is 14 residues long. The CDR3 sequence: CASSRDRANYGYTF. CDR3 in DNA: TGTGCCAGTAGCCGGGACAGGGCAAACTATGGCTACACCTTC.

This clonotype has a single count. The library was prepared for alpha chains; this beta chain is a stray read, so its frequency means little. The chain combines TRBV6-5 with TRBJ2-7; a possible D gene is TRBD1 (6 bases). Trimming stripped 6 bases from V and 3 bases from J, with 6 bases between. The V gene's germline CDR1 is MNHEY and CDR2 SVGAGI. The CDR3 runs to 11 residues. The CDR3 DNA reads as TGTGCCAGCAGACAGGGCTACGAGCAGTACTTC. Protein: CASRQGYEQYF.

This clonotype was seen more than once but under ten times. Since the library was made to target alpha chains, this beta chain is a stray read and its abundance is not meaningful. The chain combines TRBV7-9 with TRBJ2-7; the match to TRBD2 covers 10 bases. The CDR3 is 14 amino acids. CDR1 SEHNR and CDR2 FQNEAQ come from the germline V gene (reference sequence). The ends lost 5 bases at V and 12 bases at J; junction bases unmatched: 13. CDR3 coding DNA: TGTGCCAGCAGCCCAGGGACTAGCGAAACGGGCCTGTACTTC. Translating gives CASSPGTSETGLYF. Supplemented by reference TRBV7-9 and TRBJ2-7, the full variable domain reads DTGVSQNPRHKITKRGQNVTFRCDPISEHNRLYWYRQTLGQGPEFLTYFQNEAQLEKSRLLSDRFSAERPKGSFSTLEIQRTEQGDSAMYLCASSPGTSETGLYFGPGTRLTVT.

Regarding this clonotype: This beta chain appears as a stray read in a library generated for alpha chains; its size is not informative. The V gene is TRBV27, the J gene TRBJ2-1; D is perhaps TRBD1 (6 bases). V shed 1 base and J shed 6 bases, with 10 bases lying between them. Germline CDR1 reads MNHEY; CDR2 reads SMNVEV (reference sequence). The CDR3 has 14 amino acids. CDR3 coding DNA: TGTGCCAGCAGTTTATTACAGGGATCCAATGAGCAGTTCTTC. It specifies CASSLLQGSNEQFF.

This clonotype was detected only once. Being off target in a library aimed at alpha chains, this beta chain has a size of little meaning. The CDR3 region has the DNA TGCAGCGTTTTCACAGACACGGCTTCCGTTCGCTCTGGCTACACCTTC. Protein: CSVFTDTASVRSGYTF. J is TRBJ1-2 and V is TRBV29-1; D not certain. This CDR3 has 16 residues. In germline, CDR1 is SQVTM, CDR2 ANQGSEA. Deletions cut 5 bases from V and 7 bases from J, with 26 bases between.

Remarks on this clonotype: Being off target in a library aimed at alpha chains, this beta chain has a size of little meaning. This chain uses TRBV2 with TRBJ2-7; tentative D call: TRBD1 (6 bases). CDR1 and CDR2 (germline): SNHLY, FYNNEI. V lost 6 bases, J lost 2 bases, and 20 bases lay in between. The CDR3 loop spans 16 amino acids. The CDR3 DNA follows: TGTGCCAGCAGGTATCCACGGGACACCGACCCCTACGAGCAGTACTTC. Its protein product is CASRYPRDTDPYEQYF.

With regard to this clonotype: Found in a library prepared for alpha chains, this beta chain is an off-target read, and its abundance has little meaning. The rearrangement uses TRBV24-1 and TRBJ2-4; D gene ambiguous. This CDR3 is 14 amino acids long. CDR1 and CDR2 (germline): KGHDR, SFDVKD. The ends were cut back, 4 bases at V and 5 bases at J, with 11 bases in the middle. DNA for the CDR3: TGTGCCACCAGTGACACTTTCGGAGAAAACATTCAGTACTTC. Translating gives CATSDTFGENIQYF.

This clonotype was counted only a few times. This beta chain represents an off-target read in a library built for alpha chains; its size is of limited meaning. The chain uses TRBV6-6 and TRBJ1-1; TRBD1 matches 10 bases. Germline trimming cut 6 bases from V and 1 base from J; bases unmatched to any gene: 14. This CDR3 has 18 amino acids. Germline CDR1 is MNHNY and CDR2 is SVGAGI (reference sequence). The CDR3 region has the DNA TGTGCCAGCAGAAACTTCCCGGGACAGGGGAGGGGGAACACTGAAGCTTTCTTT. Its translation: CASRNFPGQGRGNTEAFF.